This T cell receptor beta chain is from a study of control samples from healthy donors and cancer patients. Germline lookup yields CDR1 SNHLY and CDR2 FYNNEI. The CDR3 totals 15 residues. V dropped 7 bases and J dropped 2 bases, with 14 bases sitting between them. Libraries were prepared by immunoSEQ multiplex PCR; TCRdb keeps only in-frame clonotypes and omits some of them. The table records around 130,000 clones, about 87% of them present only once. The chain combines TRBV2 with TRBJ2-2; D is possibly TRBD2 (6 bases). Sequencing was done on a sample of blood. The receptor's source is a man aged 25-45 years in good health. CDR3 sequence: CASTTGGSNTGELFF. The CDR3 DNA reads TGTGCCAGCACCACAGGAGGGTCAAACACCGGGGAGCTGTTTTTT.